This TCR beta chain was observed in a study of T-cell memory formation after mild COVID-19. Across the whole study: The TCR clusters were mostly specific to one donor. Study-level points and caveats: SARS-CoV-2 specificity of second-wave clones peaking day 37 was unconfirmed. The appearance of some responding clones in pre-infection memory suggested that cross-reactive memory joined.

With constant-segment primers, 5'RACE yielded cDNA libraries of TCR alpha and TCR beta that carried sample barcodes and UMIs. TCRdb re-called the 5' RACE reads with MiXCR, one entry per CDR3 protein. The table has 300,000 to 400,000 distinct CDR3 sequences, about an eighth seen once. Concerning this clonotype itself: Its target is unknown.

The CDR3 totals 17 residues. CDR1 and CDR2 (germline): KGHSH, LQKENI. The junction had 11 bases not matched to a gene; V was cut back by 2 bases and J by 3 bases. This sequence joins TRBV18 and TRBJ2-3; 7 positions agree with TRBD1. Sequences were obtained from PBMCs or a T cell subset sorted from them (not recorded which). The sequence came from a man between 18 and 29 years old who had mild COVID-19 (a few samples of this study predate the infection). Cell type and time point are not known. CDR3 protein: CASSPVRSGTATDTQYF. As DNA, the CDR3 is TGTGCCAGCTCACCAGTTAGATCCGGGACAGCGACAGATACGCAGTATTTT.